Each of the 30 T cell receptor beta chains below was sequenced from the same sample in a study of blood T cell repertoires in COVID-19. Profiling relied on immunoSEQ multiplex PCR, and the TCRdb table lists in-frame clones only, not all of them. The table has more than 95,000 clones, over 75% seen once. Sequenced sample: peripheral blood. These receptors were taken from a woman of 80 years or more with acute or convalescent COVID-19.

The V and J genes are TRBV4-1 and TRBJ2-5; D unclear. Germline-derived CDR1 and CDR2 are MGHRA and YSYEKL. The CDR3 is 14 residues long. V was cut by 3 bases and J by 5 bases, with 13 bases left in between. CDR3 bases: TGCGCCAGCAGCCAGAGTTCAGGTGGGGAGACCCAGTACTTC. The encoded protein is CASSQSSGGETQYF.

This chain uses TRBV27 with TRBJ2-7; 9 bases are shared with TRBD1. V was pared by 4 bases and J by 3 bases, with 1 base of the junction left unmatched. This CDR3 has 13 amino acids. Germline V gene lookup returns CDR1 MNHEY and CDR2 SMNVEV (reference sequence). The CDR3 DNA is TGTGCCAGCAGTTCGACAGGGGGCTACGAGCAGTACGTC. This translates into CASSSTGGYEQYV.

This chain connects TRBV19 to TRBJ1-5; 8 bases fit TRBD1. Germline CDR1 reads LNHDA; CDR2 reads SQIVND (reference sequence). This CDR3 spans 14 amino acids. Unmatched junction bases numbered 11, after V lost 5 bases and J lost 11 bases. DNA of the CDR3: TGTGCCAGTAGTGCCGGGACAGGTGGTTTGGCCCAGCATTTT. Encoded protein: CASSAGTGGLAQHF.

The chain recombines TRBV27 with TRBJ2-3; 9 bases are a match to TRBD1. J was trimmed by 1 base and V by 6 bases; bases with no gene match: 17. Germline assignment: CDR1 MNHEY and CDR2 SMNVEV (reference sequence). The CDR3 has 19 amino acids. The CDR3 protein is CASRPKQSGTGLRTDTQYF. CDR3 coding DNA: TGTGCCAGCAGACCCAAACAGTCCGGGACAGGGTTACGCACAGATACGCAGTATTTT.

This clone was observed a single time. The chain carries TRBV28 and TRBJ2-3, with a possible D match to TRBD1 (8 bases). V was trimmed by 5 bases and J by 1 base, leaving 16 bases between them. The CDR3 extends over 16 amino acids. Germline-derived CDR1 and CDR2 are MDHEN and SYDVKM. Written as DNA, the CDR3 is TGTGCCAGCAGTCCCCAGGGGGCGGGGGGCACAGATACGCAGTATTTT. It codes for CASSPQGAGGTDTQYF. Supplemented by reference TRBV28 and TRBJ2-3, the full variable domain reads DVKVTQSSRYLVKRTGEKVFLECVQDMDHENMFWYRQDPGLGLRLIYFSYDVKMKEKGDIPEGYSVSREKKERFSLILESASTNQTSMYLCASSPQGAGGTDTQYFGPGTRLTVL.

The chain is built from TRBV6-2 or TRBV6-3 and TRBJ1-1, with D possibly TRBD1 on 5 matching bases. Germline V gene data show CDR1 as MNHEY and CDR2 as SVGEGT. CDR3 length: 14 residues. V was trimmed by 2 bases and J by 3 bases, leaving 10 bases between them. CDR3 residues: CASSYGATDTEAFF. CDR3 nucleotides: TGTGCCAGCAGTTACGGGGCAACGGACACTGAAGCTTTCTTT.

This clone was counted only a few times. V gene TRBV6-4 combines with J gene TRBJ2-4; no firm D call. This CDR3 comprises 12 residues. The V end lost 7 bases, the J end lost 8 bases, and 12 bases lay between the germline ends. The germline V gene encodes CDR1 MRHNA and CDR2 SNTAGT. In DNA form, the CDR3 reads TGTGCCAGCACTAGTCCCCTGCACATTCAGTACTTC. This codes for CASTSPLHIQYF.

The chain uses TRBV5-6 and TRBJ2-7, with D possibly matching TRBD1 (5 bases). V was pared by 1 base and J by 5 bases, with 28 bases between. Germline loops: CDR1 SGHDT, CDR2 YYEEEE. The CDR3 totals 19 residues. The CDR3 sequence is CASSLSQEWSRTLIHEQYF. As DNA, the CDR3 is TGTGCCAGCAGCTTGTCACAGGAGTGGTCTAGGACACTGATCCACGAGCAGTACTTC.

The rearrangement joins TRBV5-1 to TRBJ2-3; a weak D match, TRBD2 (7 bases). From germline, CDR1 is SGHRS and CDR2 YFSETQ. The CDR3 contains 15 residues. V lost 3 bases and J 5 bases, leaving 16 bases between the germline ends. In DNA, the CDR3 is TGCGCCAGCAGCTGGAGGGGGGGGCGAGGAGATACGCAGTATTTT. Translating gives CASSWRGGRGDTQYF.

J is TRBJ2-1 and V is TRBV13; 7 bases map to TRBD1. V gave up 3 bases and J gave up 0 bases; unmatched junction bases: 2. Germline CDR1 reads PRHDT; CDR2 reads FYEKMQ (reference sequence). The CDR3 is made up of 15 amino acids. The CDR3 nucleotides read TGTGCCAGCAGCTTGGGACAGTACTCCTACAATGAGCAGTTCTTC. Translation: CASSLGQYSYNEQFF.

This chain connects TRBV2 to TRBJ1-4; possible D gene TRBD1, 6 bases. V was trimmed by 6 bases and J by 0 bases, leaving 8 bases between them. The CDR3 consists of 14 residues. Germline CDR1 and CDR2: SNHLY and FYNNEI. CDR3 region: CASRRTATNEKLFF. As DNA, the CDR3 is TGTGCCAGCAGGCGGACAGCAACTAATGAAAAACTGTTTTTT. Based on the CDR3 plus reference TRBV2 and TRBJ1-4, the full variable domain is EPEVTQTPSHQVTQMGQEVILRCVPISNHLYFYWYRQILGQKVEFLVSFYNNEISEKSEIFDDQFSVERPDGSNFTLKIRSTKLEDSAMYFCASRRTATNEKLFFGSGTQLSVL.

The V call is TRBV18, the J call TRBJ2-3; TRBD2 is a possible D gene (6 bases). V was shortened by 2 bases and J by 3 bases, with 15 bases between the two germline ends. Germline values: CDR1 KGHSH, CDR2 LQKENI. This CDR3 is 16 amino acids long. The CDR3 loop reads CASSPNGRGATDTQYF. CDR3 sequence (DNA): TGTGCCAGCTCACCAAACGGGAGAGGGGCGACAGATACGCAGTATTTT.

This rearrangement joins TRBV7-9 to TRBJ1-1; no reliable D call. Germline CDR1 is SEHNR and CDR2 is FQNEAQ (reference sequence). V lost 1 base and J lost 1, with 10 bases in between. This CDR3 is 15 amino acids long. CDR3 nucleotides: TGTGCCAGCAGCTTAGGTCACCGGTCGAACACTGAAGCTTTCTTT. Amino acids: CASSLGHRSNTEAFF. The full variable domain, its missing parts supplied by reference TRBV7-9 and TRBJ1-1, is DTGVSQNPRHKITKRGQNVTFRCDPISEHNRLYWYRQTLGQGPEFLTYFQNEAQLEKSRLLSDRFSAERPKGSFSTLEIQRTEQGDSAMYLCASSLGHRSNTEAFFGQGTRLTVV.

The CDR3 region is CASSTGRGAALDTQYF. The CDR3 DNA reads TGTGCCAGCTCAACTGGCCGGGGGGCGGCTTTGGATACGCAGTATTTT. The chain links TRBV18 to TRBJ2-3, with TRBD2 as a possible D gene (7 bases). This CDR3 is 16 amino acids long. The germline V gene encodes CDR1 KGHSH and CDR2 LQKENI. V lost 5 bases and J lost 6, with 21 bases in between. Complete variable domain (other parts from reference TRBV18 and TRBJ2-3): NAGVMQNPRHLVRRRGQEARLRCSPMKGHSHVYWYRQLPEEGLKFMVYLQKENIIDESGMPKERFSAEFPKEGPSILRIQQVVRGDSAAYFCASSTGRGAALDTQYFGPGTRLTVL.

The chain employs TRBV7-9 and TRBJ2-3; D gene uncertain. V was shortened by 5 bases and J by 2 bases, with 8 bases between the two germline ends. Looked up from germline, CDR1 is SEHNR and CDR2 is FQNEAQ (reference sequence). The CDR3 has 13 amino acids. The CDR3 nucleotides read TGTGCCAGCAGCCCGACTGACACAGATACGCAGTATTTT. This encodes CASSPTDTDTQYF.

The rearrangement joins TRBV29-1 to TRBJ1-1; 7 bases are shared with TRBD1. The CDR3 loop spans 12 amino acids. Germline V gene lookup returns CDR1 SQVTM and CDR2 ANQGSEA. The ends lost 6 bases at V and 7 bases at J; junction bases unmatched: 8. DNA for the CDR3: TGCAGCGTCTTGGGACAGTCGAGTGAAGCTTTCTTT. It translates to CSVLGQSSEAFF.

The genes are TRBV9 and TRBJ1-4, with D uncertain. The length of the CDR3 is 15 residues. Trimming left V 0 bases short and J 7 bases short, with 13 bases between. Germline lookup yields CDR1 SGDLS and CDR2 YYNGEE. CDR3 region: CASSVAPTGGEKLFF. Written as DNA, the CDR3 is TGTGCCAGCAGCGTAGCCCCAACCGGAGGTGAAAAACTGTTTTTT.

Points on this clone: The identical CDR3 is also encoded by other nucleotide sequences in the sample. The chain has TRBV6-5 and TRBJ1-5, with D uncertain. Trimming shortened V by 3 bases and J by 4 bases, and 7 bases separated the two germline ends. Germline CDR1 MNHEY, CDR2 SVGAGI. CDR3 size: 13 residues. CDR3 loop: CASSYRGNQPQHF. DNA of the CDR3: TGTGCCAGCAGTTATCGCGGAAATCAGCCCCAGCATTTT.

This clone has just a few counts. The genes are TRBV28 and TRBJ1-4; D not resolved. Germline values: CDR1 MDHEN, CDR2 SYDVKM. V lost 5 bases, J lost 8 bases, and 15 bases lay in between. The CDR3 has 14 amino acids. The DNA for the CDR3 is TGTGCCAGCAGTACCCCGGGTCCTGGAGAAAAACTGTTTTTT. Translated, it gives CASSTPGPGEKLFF.

The chain employs TRBV20-1 and TRBJ2-5, with a weak D call TRBD2 (6 bases). The CDR3 spans 11 residues. The V end lost 8 bases, the J end lost 4 bases, and 11 bases lay between the germline ends. Germline CDR1 and CDR2: DFQATT and SNEGSKA (reference sequence). CDR3 DNA sequence: TGCAGTCTAGGGAGGAGAGAGACCCAGTACTTC. Its translation is CSLGRRETQYF.

This clone was counted a few times. The gene calls are TRBV3-1 (or the pseudogene TRBV3-2) and TRBJ1-2, with D maybe TRBD1 (5 bases). Germline V gene sequence: CDR1 LGHDT, CDR2 YNNKEL (reference sequence). Deletions cut 1 base from V and 7 bases from J, with 10 bases between. The CDR3 contains 13 residues. CDR3 bases: TGTGCCAGCAGCCAAGGCAGGGAGGCTGGCTACACCTTC. This codes for CASSQGREAGYTF.

J is TRBJ2-7 and V is TRBV18; weak D call: TRBD1 (6 bases). The V gene's germline CDR1 is KGHSH and CDR2 LQKENI. This CDR3 comprises 13 residues. V dropped 3 bases and J dropped 3 bases, with 9 bases sitting between them. The CDR3 sequence is CASSPWTDYEQYV. CDR3 DNA: TGTGCCAGCTCACCTTGGACAGACTACGAGCAGTACGTC.

V and J are TRBV7-9 and TRBJ1-3; D remains ambiguous. Between the trimmed V and J ends, which lost 1 base and 3 bases, there was a span of 10 bases. The germline V gene has CDR1 SEHNR and CDR2 FQNEAQ (reference sequence). The CDR3 has 15 residues. The CDR3 DNA reads as TGTGCCAGCAGCTTAGGGGCCGGCGTTGGAAACACCATATATTTT. It codes for CASSLGAGVGNTIYF.

The CDR3 DNA reads TGTGCCAGTAGCCCAGTCCGGGGCACTGAAGCTTTCTTT. Its protein product is CASSPVRGTEAFF. The chain has TRBV19 and TRBJ1-1; D is undetermined. This CDR3 contains 13 residues. The V and J ends lost 6 bases and 4 bases respectively, with 12 bases between them. Germline lookup yields CDR1 LNHDA and CDR2 SQIVND (reference sequence).

The rearrangement joins TRBV5-1 to TRBJ2-5; TRBD2 matches 9 bases. V lost 0 bases to trimming and J lost 6 bases; unmatched junction nucleotides: 6. This CDR3 is built from 15 residues. In germline, CDR1 is SGHRS, CDR2 YFSETQ. In DNA, the CDR3 is TGCGCCAGCAGCTTGGGTTGGACTAGCGAAAAGACCCAGTACTTC. This encodes CASSLGWTSEKTQYF.

This clone was seen only once. The V call is TRBV15, the J call TRBJ2-1; 8 bases map to TRBD1. Per germline, CDR1 LNHNV and CDR2 YYDKDF (reference sequence). The ends lost 0 bases at V and 4 bases at J; junction bases unmatched: 11. CDR3 size: 18 residues. CDR3 region: CATSRDGPAGGGYNEQFF. The DNA for the CDR3 is TGTGCCACCAGCAGAGATGGTCCCGCAGGGGGCGGTTACAATGAGCAGTTCTTC.

The gene calls are TRBV5-6 and TRBJ2-2, with a tentative D call TRBD2 (5 bases). Trimming shortened V by 4 bases and J by 5 bases, and 18 bases separated the two germline ends. Germline lookup yields CDR1 SGHDT and CDR2 YYEEEE. The CDR3 consists of 16 residues. CDR3 amino acids: CASSQQSTGETGELFF. Written as DNA, the CDR3 is TGTGCCAGCAGCCAACAATCGACTGGGGAGACCGGGGAGCTGTTTTTT. Based on the CDR3 plus reference TRBV5-6 and TRBJ2-2, the full variable domain is DAGVTQSPTHLIKTRGQQVTLRCSPKSGHDTVSWYQQALGQGPQFIFQYYEEEERQRGNFPDRFSGHQFPNYSSELNVNALLLGDSALYLCASSQQSTGETGELFFGEGSRLTVL.

This clone was seen only once. The chain combines TRBV5-1 with TRBJ2-2; tentatively, D is TRBD2 (6 bases). Germline CDR1 and CDR2: SGHRS and YFSETQ. The CDR3 runs to 16 residues. Trimming shortened V by 0 bases and J by 4 bases, and 13 bases separated the two germline ends. The CDR3 spells CASSLGRGSGTGELFF. CDR3 in DNA: TGCGCCAGCAGCTTGGGGAGGGGAAGTGGCACCGGGGAGCTGTTTTTT.

In DNA form, the CDR3 reads TGTGCCAGCAGGCCAGGACAGGCCTATCACACTGAAGCTTTCTTT. It encodes CASRPGQAYHTEAFF. The V and J genes are TRBV6-6 and TRBJ1-1; 7 bases match TRBD1. Germline-derived CDR1 and CDR2 are MNHNY and SVGAGI (reference sequence). The CDR3 consists of 15 residues. The ends lost 6 bases at V and 3 bases at J; junction bases unmatched: 10.

This chain joins TRBV2 and TRBJ1-4, with D tentatively TRBD1 (6 bases). Germline values: CDR1 SNHLY, CDR2 FYNNEI. Trimming removed 5 bases from V and 5 bases from J, with 15 bases in between. The CDR3 is 15 residues long. The CDR3, as DNA: TGTGCCAGCAGTCAAGAGGCGGGGGGCAATGAAAAACTGTTTTTT. It codes for CASSQEAGGNEKLFF.